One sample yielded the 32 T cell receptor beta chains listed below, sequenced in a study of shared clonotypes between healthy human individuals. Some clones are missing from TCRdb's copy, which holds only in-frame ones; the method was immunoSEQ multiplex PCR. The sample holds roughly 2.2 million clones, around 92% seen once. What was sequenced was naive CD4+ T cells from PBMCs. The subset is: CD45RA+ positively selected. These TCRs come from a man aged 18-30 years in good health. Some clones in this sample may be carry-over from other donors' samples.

For the CDR3, the DNA is TGTGCCAGCAGGTACAGGGTAACTCGGGGCACTGAAGCTTTCTTT. As protein: CASRYRVTRGTEAFF. The genes are TRBV27 and TRBJ1-1; D might be TRBD1 (6 bases). CDR1 and CDR2 (germline): MNHEY, SMNVEV (reference sequence). The CDR3 spans 15 residues. Trimming removed 6 bases at V and 4 bases at J, with 18 bases between.

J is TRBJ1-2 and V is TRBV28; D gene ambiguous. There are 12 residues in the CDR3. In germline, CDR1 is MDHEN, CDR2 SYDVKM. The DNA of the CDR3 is TGTGCTTCACACCCGCCTAACTATGGCTACACCTTC. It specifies CASHPPNYGYTF.

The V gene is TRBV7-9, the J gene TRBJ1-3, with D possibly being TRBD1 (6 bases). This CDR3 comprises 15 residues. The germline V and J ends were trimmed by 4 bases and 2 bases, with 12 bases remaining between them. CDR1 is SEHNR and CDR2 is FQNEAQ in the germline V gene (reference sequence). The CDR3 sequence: CASSSSGQTGNTIYF. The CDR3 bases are TGTGCCAGCAGCTCTTCCGGACAGACTGGAAACACCATATATTTT.

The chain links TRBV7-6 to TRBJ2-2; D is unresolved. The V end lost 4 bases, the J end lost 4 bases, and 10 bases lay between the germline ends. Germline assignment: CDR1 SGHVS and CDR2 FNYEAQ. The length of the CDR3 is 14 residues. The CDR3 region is CASSSSFTTGELFF. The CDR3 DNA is TGTGCCAGCAGCTCCTCCTTTACCACCGGGGAGCTGTTTTTT.

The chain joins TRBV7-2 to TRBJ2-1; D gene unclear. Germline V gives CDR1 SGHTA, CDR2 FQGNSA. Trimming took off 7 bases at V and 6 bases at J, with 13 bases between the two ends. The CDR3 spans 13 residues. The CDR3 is CASTASRANEQFF. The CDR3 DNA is TGTGCCAGCACCGCGTCCAGAGCCAATGAGCAGTTCTTC.

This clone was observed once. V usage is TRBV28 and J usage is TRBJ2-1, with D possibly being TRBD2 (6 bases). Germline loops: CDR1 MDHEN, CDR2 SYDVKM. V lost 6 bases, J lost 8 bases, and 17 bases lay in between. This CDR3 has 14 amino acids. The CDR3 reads CASSLGGPVDEQFF. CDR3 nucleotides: TGTGCCAGCAGCCTCGGAGGGCCTGTGGATGAGCAGTTCTTC.

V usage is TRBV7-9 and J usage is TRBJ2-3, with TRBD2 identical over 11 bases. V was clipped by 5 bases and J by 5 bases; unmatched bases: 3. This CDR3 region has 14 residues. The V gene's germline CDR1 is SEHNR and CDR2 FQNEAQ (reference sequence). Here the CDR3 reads CASSLTSGGDTQYF. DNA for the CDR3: TGTGCCAGCAGCCTAACTAGCGGGGGAGATACGCAGTATTTT.

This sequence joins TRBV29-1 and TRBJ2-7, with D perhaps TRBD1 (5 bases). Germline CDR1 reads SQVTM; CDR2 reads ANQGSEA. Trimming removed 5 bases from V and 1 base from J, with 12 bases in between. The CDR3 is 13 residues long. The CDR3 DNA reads TGCAGCGTTCAAGTGACAGCTTCCTACGAGCAGTACTTC. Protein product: CSVQVTASYEQYF.

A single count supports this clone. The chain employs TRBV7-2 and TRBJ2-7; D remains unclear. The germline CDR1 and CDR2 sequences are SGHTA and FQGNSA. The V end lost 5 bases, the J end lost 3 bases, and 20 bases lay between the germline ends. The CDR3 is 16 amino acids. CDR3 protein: CASSRTSGYLNYEQYF. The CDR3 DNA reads TGTGCCAGCAGCCGAACCAGTGGTTATTTGAACTACGAGCAGTACTTC.

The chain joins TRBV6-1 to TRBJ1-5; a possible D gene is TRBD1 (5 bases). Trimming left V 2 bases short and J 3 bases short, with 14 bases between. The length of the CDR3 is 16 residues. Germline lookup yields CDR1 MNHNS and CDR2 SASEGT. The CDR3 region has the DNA TGTGCCAGCAGTGAAAGTCTGGCAGGGATCAATCAGCCCCAGCATTTT. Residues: CASSESLAGINQPQHF.

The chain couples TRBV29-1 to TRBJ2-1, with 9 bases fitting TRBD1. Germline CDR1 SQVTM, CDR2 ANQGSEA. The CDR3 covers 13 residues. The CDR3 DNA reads TGCAGTATCGACAGGGGGAGGAGGAATGAGCAGTTCTTC. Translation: CSIDRGRRNEQFF.

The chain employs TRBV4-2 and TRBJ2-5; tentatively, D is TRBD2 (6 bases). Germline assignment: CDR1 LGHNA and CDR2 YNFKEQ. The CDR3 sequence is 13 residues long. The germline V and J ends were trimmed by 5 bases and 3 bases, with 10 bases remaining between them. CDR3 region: CASSARREETQYF. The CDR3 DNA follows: TGTGCCAGCAGCGCCCGGAGGGAAGAGACCCAGTACTTC.

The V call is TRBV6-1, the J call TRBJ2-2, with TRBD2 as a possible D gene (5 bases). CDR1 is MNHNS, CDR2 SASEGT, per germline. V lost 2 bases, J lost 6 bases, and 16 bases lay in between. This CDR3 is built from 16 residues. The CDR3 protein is CASSERFRGVAGELFF. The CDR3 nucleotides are TGTGCCAGCAGTGAAAGGTTTCGGGGAGTTGCCGGGGAGCTGTTTTTT.

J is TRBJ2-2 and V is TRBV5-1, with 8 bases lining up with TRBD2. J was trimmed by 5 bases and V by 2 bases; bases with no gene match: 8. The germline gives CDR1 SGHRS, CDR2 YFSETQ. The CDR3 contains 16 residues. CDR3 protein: CASSFFKAGETGELFF. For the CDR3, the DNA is TGCGCCAGCAGCTTTTTCAAAGCGGGGGAGACCGGGGAGCTGTTTTTT.

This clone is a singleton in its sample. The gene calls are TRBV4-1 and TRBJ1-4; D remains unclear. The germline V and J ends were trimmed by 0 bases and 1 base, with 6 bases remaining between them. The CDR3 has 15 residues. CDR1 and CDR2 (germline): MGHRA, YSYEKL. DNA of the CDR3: TGCGCCAGCAGCCAAGACAGAGAAACTAATGAAAAACTGTTTTTT. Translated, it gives CASSQDRETNEKLFF.

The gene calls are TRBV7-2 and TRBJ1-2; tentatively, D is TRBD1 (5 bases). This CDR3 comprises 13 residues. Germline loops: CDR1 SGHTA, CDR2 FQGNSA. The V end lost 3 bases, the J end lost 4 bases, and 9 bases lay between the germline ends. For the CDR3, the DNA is TGTGCCAGCAGCTTCAGGGTTCGCTATGGCTACACCTTC. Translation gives CASSFRVRYGYTF.

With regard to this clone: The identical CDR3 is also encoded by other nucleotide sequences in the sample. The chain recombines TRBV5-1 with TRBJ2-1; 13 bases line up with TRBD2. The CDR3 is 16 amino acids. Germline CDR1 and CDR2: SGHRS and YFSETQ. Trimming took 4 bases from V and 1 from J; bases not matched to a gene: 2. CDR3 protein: CASSRTSGSSYNEQFF. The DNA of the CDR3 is TGCGCCAGCAGCCGGACTAGCGGGAGTTCCTACAATGAGCAGTTCTTC.

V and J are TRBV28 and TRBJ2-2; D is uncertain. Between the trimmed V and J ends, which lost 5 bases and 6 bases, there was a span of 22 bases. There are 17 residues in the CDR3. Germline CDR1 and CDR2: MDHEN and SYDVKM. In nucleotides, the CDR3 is TGTGCCAGCAGTGCGACGGACGGAACCCCCGGGCCCGGGGAGCTGTTTTTT. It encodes CASSATDGTPGPGELFF.

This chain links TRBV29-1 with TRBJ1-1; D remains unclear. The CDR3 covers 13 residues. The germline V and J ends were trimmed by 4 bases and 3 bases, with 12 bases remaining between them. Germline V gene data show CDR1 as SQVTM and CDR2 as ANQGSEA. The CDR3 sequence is CSVGRGMYTEAFF. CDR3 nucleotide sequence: TGCAGCGTTGGCCGGGGTATGTACACTGAAGCTTTCTTT.

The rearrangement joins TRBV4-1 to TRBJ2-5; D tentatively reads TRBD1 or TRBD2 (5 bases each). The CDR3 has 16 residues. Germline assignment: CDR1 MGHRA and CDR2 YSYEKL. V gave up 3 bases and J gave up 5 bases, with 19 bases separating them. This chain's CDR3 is CASSQARGTGLETQYF. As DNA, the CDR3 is TGCGCCAGCAGCCAGGCCCGGGGTACAGGACTGGAGACCCAGTACTTC.

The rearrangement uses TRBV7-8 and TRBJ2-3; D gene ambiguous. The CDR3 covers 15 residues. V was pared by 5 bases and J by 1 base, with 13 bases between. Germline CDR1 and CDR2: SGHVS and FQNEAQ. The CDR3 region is CASSLSIRGTDTQYF. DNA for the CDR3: TGTGCCAGCAGCCTGTCTATCCGGGGCACAGATACGCAGTATTTT.

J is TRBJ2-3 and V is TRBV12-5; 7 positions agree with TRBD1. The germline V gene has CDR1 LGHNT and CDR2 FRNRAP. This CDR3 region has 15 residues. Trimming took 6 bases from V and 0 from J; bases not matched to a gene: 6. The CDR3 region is CASGPGQDSTDTQYF. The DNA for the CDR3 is TGTGCTAGTGGACCCGGACAGGATAGCACAGATACGCAGTATTTT.

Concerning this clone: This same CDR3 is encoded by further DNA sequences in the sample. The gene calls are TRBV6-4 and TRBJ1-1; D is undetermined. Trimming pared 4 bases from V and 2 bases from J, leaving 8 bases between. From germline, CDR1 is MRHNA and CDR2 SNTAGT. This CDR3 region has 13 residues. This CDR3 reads CASSVELNTEAFF. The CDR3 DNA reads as TGTGCCAGCAGTGTCGAGCTTAACACTGAAGCTTTCTTT.

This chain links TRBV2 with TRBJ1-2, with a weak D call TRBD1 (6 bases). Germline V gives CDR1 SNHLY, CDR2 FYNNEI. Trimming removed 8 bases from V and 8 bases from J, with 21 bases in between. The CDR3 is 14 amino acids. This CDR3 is CASGRDIGGSGYTF. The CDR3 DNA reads TGTGCCAGCGGAAGGGACATCGGGGGGAGCGGCTACACCTTC.

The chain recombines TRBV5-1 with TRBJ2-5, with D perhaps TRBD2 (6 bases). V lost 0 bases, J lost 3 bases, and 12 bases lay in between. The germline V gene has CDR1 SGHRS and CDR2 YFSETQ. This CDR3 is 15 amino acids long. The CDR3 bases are TGCGCCAGCAGCTTGGGACCTTTAGCGGAAGAGACCCAGTACTTC. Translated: CASSLGPLAEETQYF.

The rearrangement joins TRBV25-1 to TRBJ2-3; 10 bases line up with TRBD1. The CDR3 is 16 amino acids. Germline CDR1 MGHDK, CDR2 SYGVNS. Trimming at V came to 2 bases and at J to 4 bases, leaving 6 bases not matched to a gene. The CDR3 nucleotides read TGTGCCAGCAGTGAACCCCCGGACAGGGGGGCAGATACGCAGTATTTT. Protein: CASSEPPDRGADTQYF.

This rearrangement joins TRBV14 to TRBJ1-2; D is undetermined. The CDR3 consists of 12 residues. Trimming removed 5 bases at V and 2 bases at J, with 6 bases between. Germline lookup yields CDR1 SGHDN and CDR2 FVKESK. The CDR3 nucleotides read TGTGCCAGCAGCACCCGCAACTATGGCTACACCTTC. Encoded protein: CASSTRNYGYTF.

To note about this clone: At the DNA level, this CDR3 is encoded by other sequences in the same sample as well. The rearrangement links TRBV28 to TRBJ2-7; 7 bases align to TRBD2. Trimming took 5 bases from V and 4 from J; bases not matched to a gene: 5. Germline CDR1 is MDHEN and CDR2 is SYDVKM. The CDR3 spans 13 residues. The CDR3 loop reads CASSPGRTYEQYF. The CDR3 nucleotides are TGTGCCAGCAGTCCCGGGAGGACTTACGAGCAGTACTTC.

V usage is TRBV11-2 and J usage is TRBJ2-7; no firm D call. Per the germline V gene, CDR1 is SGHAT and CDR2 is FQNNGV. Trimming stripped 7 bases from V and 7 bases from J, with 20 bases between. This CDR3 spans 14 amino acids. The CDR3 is CASNPPRGTSEQYF. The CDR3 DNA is TGTGCCAGCAATCCGCCCAGAGGAACAAGTGAGCAGTACTTC.

Here the CDR3 reads CASSFGSAGETQYF. The CDR3 region has the DNA TGCGCCAGCAGCTTCGGGAGCGCAGGGGAGACCCAGTACTTC. The chain has TRBV5-1 and TRBJ2-5; D is possibly TRBD2 (6 bases). This CDR3 contains 14 residues. Looked up from germline, CDR1 is SGHRS and CDR2 is YFSETQ. Between the trimmed V and J ends, which lost 2 bases and 5 bases, there was a span of 13 bases.

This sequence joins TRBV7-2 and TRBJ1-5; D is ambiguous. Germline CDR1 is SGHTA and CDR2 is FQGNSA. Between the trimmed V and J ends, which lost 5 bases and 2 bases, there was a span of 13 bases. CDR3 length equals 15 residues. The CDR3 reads CASSTFMGGNQPQHF. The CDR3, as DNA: TGTGCCAGCAGCACGTTCATGGGCGGCAATCAGCCCCAGCATTTT.

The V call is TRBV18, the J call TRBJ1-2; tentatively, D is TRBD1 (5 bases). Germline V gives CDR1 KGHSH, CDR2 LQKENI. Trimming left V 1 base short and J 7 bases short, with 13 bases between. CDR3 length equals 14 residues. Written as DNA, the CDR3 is TGTGCCAGCTCACCACAGGGACTCCTCCCTGGCTACACCTTC. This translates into CASSPQGLLPGYTF.